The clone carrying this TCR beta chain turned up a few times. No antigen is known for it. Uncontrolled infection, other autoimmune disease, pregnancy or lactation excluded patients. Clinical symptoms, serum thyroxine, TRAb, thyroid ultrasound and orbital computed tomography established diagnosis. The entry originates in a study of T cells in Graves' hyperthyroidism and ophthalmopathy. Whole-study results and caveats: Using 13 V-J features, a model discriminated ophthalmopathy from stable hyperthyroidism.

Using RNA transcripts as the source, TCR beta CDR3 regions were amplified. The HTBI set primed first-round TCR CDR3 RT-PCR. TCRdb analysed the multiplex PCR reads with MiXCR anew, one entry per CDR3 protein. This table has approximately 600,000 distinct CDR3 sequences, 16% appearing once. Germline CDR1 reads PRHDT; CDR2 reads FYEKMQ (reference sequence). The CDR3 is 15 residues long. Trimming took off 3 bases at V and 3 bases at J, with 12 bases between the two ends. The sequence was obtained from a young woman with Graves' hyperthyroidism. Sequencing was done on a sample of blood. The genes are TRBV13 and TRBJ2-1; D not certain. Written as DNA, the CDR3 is TGTGCCAGCAGCTTTTCGACAACTGGCTACAATGAGCAGTTCTTC. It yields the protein CASSFSTTGYNEQFF.